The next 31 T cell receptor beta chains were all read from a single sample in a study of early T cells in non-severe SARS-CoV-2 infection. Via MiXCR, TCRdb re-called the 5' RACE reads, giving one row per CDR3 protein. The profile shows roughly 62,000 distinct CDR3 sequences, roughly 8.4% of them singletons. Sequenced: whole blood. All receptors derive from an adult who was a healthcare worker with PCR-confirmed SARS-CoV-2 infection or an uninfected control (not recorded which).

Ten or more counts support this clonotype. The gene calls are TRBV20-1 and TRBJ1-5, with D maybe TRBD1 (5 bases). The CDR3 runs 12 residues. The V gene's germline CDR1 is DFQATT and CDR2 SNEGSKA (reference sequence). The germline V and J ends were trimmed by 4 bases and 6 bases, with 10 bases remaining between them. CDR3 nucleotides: TGCAGTGCTAAGGTGGGACCTCAGCCCCAGCATTTT. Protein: CSAKVGPQPQHF.

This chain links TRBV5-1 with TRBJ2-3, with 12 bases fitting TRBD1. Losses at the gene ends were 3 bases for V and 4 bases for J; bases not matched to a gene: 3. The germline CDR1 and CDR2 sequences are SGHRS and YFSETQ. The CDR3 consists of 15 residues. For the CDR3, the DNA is TGCGCCAGCAGCTCCGGGACAGGGGGCCCAGATACGCAGTATTTT. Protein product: CASSSGTGGPDTQYF.

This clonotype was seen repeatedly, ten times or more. CDR3 sequence: CASSEARGARTEAFF. The CDR3 nucleotides read TGTGCCAGCAGTGAGGCCCGGGGGGCGAGAACTGAAGCTTTCTTT. This chain links TRBV25-1 with TRBJ1-1; TRBD1 might be the D (6 bases). In germline, CDR1 is MGHDK, CDR2 SYGVNS. The CDR3 runs to 15 residues. The V and J ends lost 3 bases and 5 bases respectively, with 16 bases between them.

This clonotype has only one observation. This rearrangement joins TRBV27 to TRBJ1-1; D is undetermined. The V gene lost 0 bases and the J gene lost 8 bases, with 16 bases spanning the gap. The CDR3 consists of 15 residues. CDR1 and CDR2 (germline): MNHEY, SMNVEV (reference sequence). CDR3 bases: TGTGCCAGCAGTTTATCGAGAGAGGCCTACCAGGAAGCTTTCTTT. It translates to CASSLSREAYQEAFF.

CDR3 DNA: TGTGCCAGCAGCCAAGATTGGTGGGGAAACAATGAGCAGTTCTTC. Translated: CASSQDWWGNNEQFF. V usage is TRBV3-1 and J usage is TRBJ2-1, with D unclear. Germline CDR1 LGHDT, CDR2 YNNKEL (reference sequence). Trimming removed 0 bases from V and 5 bases from J, with 11 bases in between. This CDR3 region has 15 residues.

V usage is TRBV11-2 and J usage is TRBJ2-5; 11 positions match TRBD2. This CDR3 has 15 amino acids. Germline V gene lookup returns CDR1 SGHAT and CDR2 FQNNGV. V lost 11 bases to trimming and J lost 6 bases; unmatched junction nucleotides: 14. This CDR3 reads CASTGLAGGGKTQYF. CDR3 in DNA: TGTGCCTCCACAGGGCTAGCGGGAGGCGGAAAGACCCAGTACTTC.

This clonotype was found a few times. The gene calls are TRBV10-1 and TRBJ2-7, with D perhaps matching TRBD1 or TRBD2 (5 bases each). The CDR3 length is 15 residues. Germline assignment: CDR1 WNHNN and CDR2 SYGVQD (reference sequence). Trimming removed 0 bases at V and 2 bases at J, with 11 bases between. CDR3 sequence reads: CASSESTGTAYEQYF. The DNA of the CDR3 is TGCGCCAGCAGTGAGTCGACCGGGACGGCCTACGAGCAGTACTTC.

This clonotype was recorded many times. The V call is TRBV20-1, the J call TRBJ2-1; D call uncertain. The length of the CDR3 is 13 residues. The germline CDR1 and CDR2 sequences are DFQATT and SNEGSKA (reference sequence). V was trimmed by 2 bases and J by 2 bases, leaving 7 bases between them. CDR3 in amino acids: CSARSDTYNEQFF. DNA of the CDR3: TGCAGTGCTAGAAGCGACACCTACAATGAGCAGTTCTTC.

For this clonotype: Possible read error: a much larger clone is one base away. CDR3 in amino acids: CASSPSPGQGWPYEQYF. CDR3 nucleotide sequence: TGTGCCAGCAGTCCTAGCCCGGGACAGGGTTGGCCCTACGAGCAGTACTTC. This chain connects TRBV27 to TRBJ2-7; 9 nucleotides match TRBD1. V trimming: 5 bases; J trimming: 2 bases; junction bases outside the gene matches: 13. This CDR3 has 17 residues. CDR1 and CDR2 from the germline V gene are MNHEY and SMNVEV (reference sequence).

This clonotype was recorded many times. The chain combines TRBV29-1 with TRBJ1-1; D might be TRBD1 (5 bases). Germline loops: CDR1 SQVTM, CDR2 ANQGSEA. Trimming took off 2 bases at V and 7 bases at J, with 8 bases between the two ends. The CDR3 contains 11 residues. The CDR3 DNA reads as TGCAGCGTTGAACCGGGACGTGAAGCTTTCTTT. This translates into CSVEPGREAFF.

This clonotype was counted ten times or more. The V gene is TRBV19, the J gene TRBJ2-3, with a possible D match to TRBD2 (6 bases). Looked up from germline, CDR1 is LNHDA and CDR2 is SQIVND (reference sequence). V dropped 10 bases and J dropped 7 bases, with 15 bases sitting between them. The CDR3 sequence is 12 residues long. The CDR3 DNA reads TGTGCCACCCGATCCGGAGGGAATACGCAGTATTTT. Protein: CATRSGGNTQYF.

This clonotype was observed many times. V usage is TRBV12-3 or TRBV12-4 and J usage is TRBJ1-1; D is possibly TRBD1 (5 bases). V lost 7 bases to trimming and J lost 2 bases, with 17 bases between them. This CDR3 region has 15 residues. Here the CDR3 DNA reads TGTGCCAGCACCCTGGGGCACCTCGGAAACACTGAAGCTTTCTTT. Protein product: CASTLGHLGNTEAFF.

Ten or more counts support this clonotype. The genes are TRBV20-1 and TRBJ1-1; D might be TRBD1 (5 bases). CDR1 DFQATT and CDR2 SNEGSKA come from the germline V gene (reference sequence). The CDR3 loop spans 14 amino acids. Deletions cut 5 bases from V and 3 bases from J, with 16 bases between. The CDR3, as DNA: TGCAGTGCTCCGCGAGGGGCAGGAGACACTGAAGCTTTCTTT. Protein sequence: CSAPRGAGDTEAFF.

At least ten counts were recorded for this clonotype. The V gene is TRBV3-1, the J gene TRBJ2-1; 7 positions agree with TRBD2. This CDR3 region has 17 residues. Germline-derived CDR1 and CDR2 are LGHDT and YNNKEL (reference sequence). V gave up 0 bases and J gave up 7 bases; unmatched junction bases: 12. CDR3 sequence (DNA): TGTGCCAGCAGCCAAGAAATAGCGCGCCGGCGGGGGAATGAGCAGTTCTTC. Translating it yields CASSQEIARRRGNEQFF.

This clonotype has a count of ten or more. CDR3 sequence reads: CSVDARGNYGYTF. The CDR3 nucleotides read TGCAGCGTTGATGCCCGGGGAAACTATGGCTACACCTTC. The chain carries TRBV29-1 and TRBJ1-2; D remains unclear. The CDR3 length is 13 residues. V lost 3 bases to trimming and J lost 2 bases, with 10 bases between them. Germline CDR1 SQVTM, CDR2 ANQGSEA.

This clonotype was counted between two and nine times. Here the CDR3 reads CASSQGQETQYF. The CDR3 nucleotides are TGTGCCAGCAGCCAAGGTCAAGAGACCCAGTACTTC. The chain recombines TRBV7-9 with TRBJ2-5; D is ambiguous. Germline lookup yields CDR1 SEHNR and CDR2 FQNEAQ (reference sequence). Trimming took 5 bases from V and 2 from J, leaving 6 bases between them. There are 12 residues in the CDR3.

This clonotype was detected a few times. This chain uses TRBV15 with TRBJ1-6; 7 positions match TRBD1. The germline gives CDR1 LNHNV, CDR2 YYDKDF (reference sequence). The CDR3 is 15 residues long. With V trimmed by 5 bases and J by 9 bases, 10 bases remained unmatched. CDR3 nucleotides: TGTGCCACCAGCGAAGGGGGCGCGTATGGTTCACCCCTCCACTTT. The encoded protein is CATSEGGAYGSPLHF.

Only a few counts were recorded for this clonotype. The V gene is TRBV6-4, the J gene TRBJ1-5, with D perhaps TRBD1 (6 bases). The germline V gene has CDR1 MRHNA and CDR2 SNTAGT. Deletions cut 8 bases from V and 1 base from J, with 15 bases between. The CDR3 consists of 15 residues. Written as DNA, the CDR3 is TGTGCCAGCGCTCCTAGGGGGTTCAGCAATCAGCCCCAGCATTTT. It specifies CASAPRGFSNQPQHF.

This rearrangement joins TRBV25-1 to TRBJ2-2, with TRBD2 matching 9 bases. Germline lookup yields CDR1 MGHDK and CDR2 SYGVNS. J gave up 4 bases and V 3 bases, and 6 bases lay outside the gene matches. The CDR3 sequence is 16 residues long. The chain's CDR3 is CASSESGRISTGELFF. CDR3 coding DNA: TGTGCCAGCAGTGAGAGCGGGAGGATCAGCACCGGGGAGCTGTTTTTT.

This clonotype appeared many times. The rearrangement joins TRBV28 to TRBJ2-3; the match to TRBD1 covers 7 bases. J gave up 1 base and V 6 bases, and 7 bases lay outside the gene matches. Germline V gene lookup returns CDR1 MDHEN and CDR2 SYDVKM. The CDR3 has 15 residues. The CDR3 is CASSQTQGGTDTQYF. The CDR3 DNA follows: TGTGCCAGCAGCCAAACTCAGGGGGGCACAGATACGCAGTATTTT.

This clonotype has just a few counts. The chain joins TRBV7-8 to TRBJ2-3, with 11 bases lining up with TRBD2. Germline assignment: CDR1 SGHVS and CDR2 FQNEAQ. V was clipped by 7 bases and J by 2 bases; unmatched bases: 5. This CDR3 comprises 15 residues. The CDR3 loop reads CASIEGLADTDTQYF. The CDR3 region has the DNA TGTGCCAGCATCGAGGGACTAGCGGACACAGATACGCAGTATTTT.

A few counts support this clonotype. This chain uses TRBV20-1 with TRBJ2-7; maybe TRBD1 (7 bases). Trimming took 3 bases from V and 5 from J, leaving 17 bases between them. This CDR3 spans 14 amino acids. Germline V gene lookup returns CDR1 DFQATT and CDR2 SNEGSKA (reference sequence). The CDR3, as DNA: TGCAGTGCTAGGGACAGGACGCGGGATCACGAGCAGTACTTC. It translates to CSARDRTRDHEQYF.

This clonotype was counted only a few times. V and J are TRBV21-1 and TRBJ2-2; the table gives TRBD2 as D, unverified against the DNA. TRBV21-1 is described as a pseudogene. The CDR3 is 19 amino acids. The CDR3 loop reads CASSKPGLAGGLVTGELFF. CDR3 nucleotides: TGTGCCAGCAGCAAACCGGGACTAGCGGGAGGGCTAGTTACCGGGGAGCTGTTTTTT.

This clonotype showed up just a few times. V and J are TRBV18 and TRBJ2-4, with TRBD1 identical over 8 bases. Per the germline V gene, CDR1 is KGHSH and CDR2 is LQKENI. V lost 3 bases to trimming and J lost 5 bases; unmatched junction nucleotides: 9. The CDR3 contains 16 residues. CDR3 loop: CASSPASRGRENIQYF. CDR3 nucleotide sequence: TGTGCCAGCTCACCGGCATCCAGGGGGCGCGAAAACATTCAGTACTTC.

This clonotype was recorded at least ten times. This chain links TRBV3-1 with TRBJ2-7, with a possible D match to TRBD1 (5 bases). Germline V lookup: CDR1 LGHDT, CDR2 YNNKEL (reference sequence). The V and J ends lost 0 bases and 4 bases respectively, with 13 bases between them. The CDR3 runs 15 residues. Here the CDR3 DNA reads TGTGCCAGCAGCCAAGATCGGAGACAGAAATACGAGCAGTACTTC. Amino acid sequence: CASSQDRRQKYEQYF.

The CDR3 DNA is TGCAGCGTGATACAGGGGGCTTTGTACGAGCAGTACTTC. It encodes CSVIQGALYEQYF. The chain combines TRBV29-1 with TRBJ2-7, with TRBD1 matching 9 bases. The CDR3 is made up of 13 amino acids. Germline V gene sequence: CDR1 SQVTM, CDR2 ANQGSEA. The ends lost 6 bases at V and 4 bases at J; junction bases unmatched: 7.

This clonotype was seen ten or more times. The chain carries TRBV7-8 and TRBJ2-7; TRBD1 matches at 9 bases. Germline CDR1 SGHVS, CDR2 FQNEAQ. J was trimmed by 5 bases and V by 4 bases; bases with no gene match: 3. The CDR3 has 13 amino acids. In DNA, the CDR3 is TGTGCCAGCAGCTGGGACAGGGACCACGAGCAGTACTTC. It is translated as CASSWDRDHEQYF. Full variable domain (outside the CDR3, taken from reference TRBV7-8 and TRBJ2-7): GAGVSQSPRYKVAKRGQDVALRCDPISGHVSLFWYQQALGQGPEFLTYFQNEAQLDKSGLPSDRFFAERPEGSVSTLKIQRTQQEDSAVYLCASSWDRDHEQYFGPGTRLTVT.

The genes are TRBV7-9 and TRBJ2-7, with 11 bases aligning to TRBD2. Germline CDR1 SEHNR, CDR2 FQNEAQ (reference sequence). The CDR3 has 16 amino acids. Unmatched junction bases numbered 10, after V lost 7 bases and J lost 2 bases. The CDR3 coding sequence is TGTGCCAGCACCTCACCCCTAGCGGGAGGTCCCTACGAGCAGTACTTC. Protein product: CASTSPLAGGPYEQYF.

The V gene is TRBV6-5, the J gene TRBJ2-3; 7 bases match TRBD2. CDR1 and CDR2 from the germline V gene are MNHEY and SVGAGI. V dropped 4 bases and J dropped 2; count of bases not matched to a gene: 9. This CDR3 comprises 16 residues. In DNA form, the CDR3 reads TGTGCCAGCAGTTTTAGGGGCGGGAGACCCACAGATACGCAGTATTTT. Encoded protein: CASSFRGGRPTDTQYF.

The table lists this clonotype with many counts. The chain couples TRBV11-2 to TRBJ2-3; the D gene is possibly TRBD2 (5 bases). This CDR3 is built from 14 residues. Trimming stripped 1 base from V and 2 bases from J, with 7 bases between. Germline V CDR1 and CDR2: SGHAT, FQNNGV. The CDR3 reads CASSLAGNTDTQYF. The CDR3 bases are TGTGCCAGCAGCTTAGCGGGGAACACAGATACGCAGTATTTT.

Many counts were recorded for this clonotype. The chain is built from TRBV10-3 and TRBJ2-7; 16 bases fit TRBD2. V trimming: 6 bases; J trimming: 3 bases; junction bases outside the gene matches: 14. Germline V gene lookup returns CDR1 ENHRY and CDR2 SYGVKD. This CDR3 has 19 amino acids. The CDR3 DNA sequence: TGTGCCATCAGCGGGCAAGCCGGGACTAGCGGGAGGGAACTCTACGAGCAGTACTTC. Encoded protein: CAISGQAGTSGRELYEQYF.